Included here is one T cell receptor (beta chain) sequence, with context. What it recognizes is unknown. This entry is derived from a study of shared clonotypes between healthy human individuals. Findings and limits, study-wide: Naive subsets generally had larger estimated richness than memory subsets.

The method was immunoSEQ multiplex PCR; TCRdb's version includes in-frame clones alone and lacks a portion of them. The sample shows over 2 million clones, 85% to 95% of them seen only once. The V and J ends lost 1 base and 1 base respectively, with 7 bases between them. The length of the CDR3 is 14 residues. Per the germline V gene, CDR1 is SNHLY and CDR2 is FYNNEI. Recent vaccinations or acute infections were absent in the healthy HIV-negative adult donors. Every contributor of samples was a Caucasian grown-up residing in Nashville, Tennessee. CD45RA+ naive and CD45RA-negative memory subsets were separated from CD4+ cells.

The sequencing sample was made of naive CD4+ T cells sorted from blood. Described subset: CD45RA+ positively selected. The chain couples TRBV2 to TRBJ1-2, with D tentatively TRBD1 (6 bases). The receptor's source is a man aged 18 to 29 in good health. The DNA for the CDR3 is TGTGCCAGCAGTGAAGAACAGGGTAACTATGGCTACACCTTC. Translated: CASSEEQGNYGYTF.